This T cell receptor (beta chain) was recovered during a study of cytomegalovirus exposure and HLA in healthy donors. Points from the study as a whole: Evidence from a later analysis indicated that most CMV-associated TCR beta chains looked HLA-restricted. In an earlier analysis, about 87% or about 30%: the productive usage of most TCR beta V segments.

This clone occurred a few times. Its specificity is unknown. Germline CDR1 LNHDA, CDR2 SQIVND (reference sequence). The CDR3 is 14 residues long. V lost 6 bases and J 6 bases, leaving 15 bases between the germline ends. PCR was performed using 60 Vbeta and 13 Jbeta primers. Assay used: immunoSEQ multiplex PCR; TCRdb lists only in-frame clones, some missing. Seen here are 60,000 or so clones, over 55% observed once, and the top ten hold 30% to 35%. V usage is TRBV19 and J usage is TRBJ2-1, with a tentative D call TRBD2 (7 bases). The clonotype was recovered from a middle-aged man in good health and CMV-seropositive. The specimen was PBMCs. As DNA, the CDR3 is TGTGCCAGTAGCCCTGTGGGGGGGCTCAATGAGCAGTTCTTC. It codes for CASSPVGGLNEQFF.